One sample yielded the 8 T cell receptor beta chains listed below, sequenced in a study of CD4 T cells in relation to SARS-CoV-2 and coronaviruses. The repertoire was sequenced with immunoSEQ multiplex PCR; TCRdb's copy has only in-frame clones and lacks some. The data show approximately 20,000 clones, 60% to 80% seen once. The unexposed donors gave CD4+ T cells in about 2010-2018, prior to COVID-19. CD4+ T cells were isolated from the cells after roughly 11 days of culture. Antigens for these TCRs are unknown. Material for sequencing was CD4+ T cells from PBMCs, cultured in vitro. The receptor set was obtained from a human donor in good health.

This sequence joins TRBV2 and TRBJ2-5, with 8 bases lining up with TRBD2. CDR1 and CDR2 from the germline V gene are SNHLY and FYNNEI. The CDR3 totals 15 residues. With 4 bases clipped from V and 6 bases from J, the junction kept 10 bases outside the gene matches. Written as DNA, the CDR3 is TGTGCCAGCAGTGGAGGGCTAGCGGGTTTAAAGACCCAGTACTTC. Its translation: CASSGGLAGLKTQYF.

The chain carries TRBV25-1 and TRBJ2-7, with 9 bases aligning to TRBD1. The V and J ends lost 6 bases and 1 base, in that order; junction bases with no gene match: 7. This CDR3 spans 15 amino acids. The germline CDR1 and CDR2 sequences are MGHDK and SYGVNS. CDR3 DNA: TGTGCCAGCAGCCGGGACAGGGAGACGTCCTACGAGCAGTACTTC. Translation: CASSRDRETSYEQYF.

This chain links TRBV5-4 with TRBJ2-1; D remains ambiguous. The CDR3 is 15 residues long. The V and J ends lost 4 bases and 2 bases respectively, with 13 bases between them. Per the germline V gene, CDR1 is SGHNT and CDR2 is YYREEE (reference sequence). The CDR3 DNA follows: TGTGCCAGCAGCCCGGACCGAAGCCCCTACAATGAGCAGTTCTTC. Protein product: CASSPDRSPYNEQFF.

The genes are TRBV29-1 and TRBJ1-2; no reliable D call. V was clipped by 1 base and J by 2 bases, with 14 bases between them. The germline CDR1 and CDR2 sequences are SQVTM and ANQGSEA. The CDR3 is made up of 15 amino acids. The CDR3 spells CSVEGGINKNYGYTF. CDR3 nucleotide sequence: TGCAGCGTTGAAGGGGGAATAAACAAGAACTATGGCTACACCTTC.

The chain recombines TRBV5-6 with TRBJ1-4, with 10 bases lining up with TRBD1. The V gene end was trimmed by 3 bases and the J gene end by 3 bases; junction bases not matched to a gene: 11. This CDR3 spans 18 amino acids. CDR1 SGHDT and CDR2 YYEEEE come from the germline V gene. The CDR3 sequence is CASSSLTGGAGPNEKLFF. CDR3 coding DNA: TGTGCCAGCAGCTCCTTGACAGGGGGCGCCGGACCTAATGAAAAACTGTTTTTT. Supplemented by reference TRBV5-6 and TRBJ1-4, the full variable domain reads DAGVTQSPTHLIKTRGQQVTLRCSPKSGHDTVSWYQQALGQGPQFIFQYYEEEERQRGNFPDRFSGHQFPNYSSELNVNALLLGDSALYLCASSSLTGGAGPNEKLFFGSGTQLSVL.

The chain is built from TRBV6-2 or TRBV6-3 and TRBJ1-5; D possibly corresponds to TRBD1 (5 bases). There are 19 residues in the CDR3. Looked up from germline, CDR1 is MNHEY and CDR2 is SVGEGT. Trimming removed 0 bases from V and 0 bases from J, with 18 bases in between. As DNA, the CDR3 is TGTGCCAGCAGTTACTCGTTATTGCAGGGCAGGTATAGCAATCAGCCCCAGCATTTT. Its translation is CASSYSLLQGRYSNQPQHF.

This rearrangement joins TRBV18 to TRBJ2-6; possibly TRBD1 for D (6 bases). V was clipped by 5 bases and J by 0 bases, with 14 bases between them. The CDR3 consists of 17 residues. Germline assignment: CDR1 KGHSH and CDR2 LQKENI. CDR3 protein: CASSSTGTSSGANVLTF. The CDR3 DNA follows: TGTGCCAGCTCAAGCACAGGGACCAGCTCTGGGGCCAACGTCCTGACTTTC.

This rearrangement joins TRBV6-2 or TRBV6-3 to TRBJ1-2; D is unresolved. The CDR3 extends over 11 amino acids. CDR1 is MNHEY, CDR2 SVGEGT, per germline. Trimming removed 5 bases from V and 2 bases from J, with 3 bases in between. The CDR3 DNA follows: TGTGCCAGCAGTCAAAACTATGGCTACACCTTC. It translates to CASSQNYGYTF.